These T cell receptor beta chains were read from a single sample in a study of Ad26.COV2.S vaccination and SARS-CoV-2 variants. Profiled with immunoSEQ multiplex PCR; TCRdb holds only in-frame clones, not every one. The sample carries 440,000 or so clones, 90% recorded once. Source: peripheral blood, taken in a trial of Ad26.COV2.S vaccine versus placebo. The receptors shown here come from a person between 18 and 65 years old who received the Ad26.COV2.S COVID-19 vaccine or a placebo. Both conserved end residues are part of each CDR3. A D gene is named only where the DNA matches it firmly. Clone size is stated in some rows and not others, as once, few, many or a class when expanded.

length	size	J	V	D	CDR3	DNA
19	-	TRBJ2-7	TRBV15	-	CATSREQSLISLSSYEQYF	TGTGCCACCAGCAGAGAGCAATCACTCATTAGCCTGAGCTCCTACGAGCAGTACTTC
13	-	TRBJ1-5	TRBV15	-	CATSRERNQPQHF	TGTGCCACCAGCAGAGAACGCAATCAGCCCCAGCATTTT
15	once	TRBJ1-2	TRBV28	TRBD1	CASFVSSGGVYGYTF	TGTGCCAGCTTCGTCAGTTCAGGGGGGGTCTATGGCTACACCTTC
14	-	TRBJ2-3	TRBV24-1	-	CATSELDSPDTQYF	TGTGCCACCAGTGAACTCGACAGCCCAGATACGCAGTATTTT
13	-	TRBJ2-2	TRBV28	TRBD2	CASIREGTGELFF	TGTGCCAGCATCCGGGAGGGCACCGGGGAGCTGTTTTTT
20	-	TRBJ2-5	TRBV29-1	TRBD2	CSASSLFTSGVTPFQETQYF	TGCAGCGCATCCTCCCTATTTACTAGCGGGGTTACTCCTTTTCAAGAGACCCAGTACTTC
13	-	TRBJ2-1	TRBV7-9	TRBD1	CASSLGTGNEQFF	TGTGCCAGCAGCTTGGGGACAGGGAATGAGCAGTTCTTC
11	-	TRBJ1-2	TRBV20-1	-	CSASRLLGYTF	TGCAGTGCTAGTCGGCTTCTTGGCTACACCTTC
14	once	TRBJ1-3	TRBV3-1/TRBV3-2	-	CASSQVTTGNTIYF	TGTGCCAGCAGCCAAGTGACGACTGGAAACACCATATATTTT
12	-	TRBJ1-2	TRBV6-1	-	CASSEVIGRNTF	TGTGCCAGCAGTGAAGTAATAGGACGGAACACCTTC
14	-	TRBJ2-7	TRBV6-2/TRBV6-3	-	CASSLSGSLYEQYF	TGTGCCAGCAGTCTAAGCGGTTCCCTCTACGAGCAGTACTTC
15	-	TRBJ2-7	TRBV6-5	-	CASSYSGYSSYEQYF	TGTGCCAGCAGTTACTCAGGGTACTCCTCCTACGAGCAGTACTTC
15	-	TRBJ1-1	TRBV25-1	-	CASSEYSRERIRAFF	TGTGCCAGCAGTGAATATTCGAGAGAGAGGATTCGGGCTTTCTTT
14	-	TRBJ2-7	TRBV7-8	TRBD1	CASSFSGQGEEQYF	TGTGCCAGCAGCTTCTCGGGACAGGGAGAAGAGCAGTACTTC
12	-	TRBJ2-5	TRBV29-1	TRBD2	CSVKDGRETQYF	TGCAGCGTTAAGGACGGGAGGGAGACCCAGTACTTC
16	-	TRBJ2-7	TRBV5-5	TRBD2	CASSFFSGSRVYEQYF	TGTGCCAGCAGCTTTTTCAGCGGGAGCCGGGTCTACGAGCAGTACTTC
13	-	TRBJ1-2	TRBV12-3/TRBV12-4	-	CASSGGLFYGYTF	TGTGCCAGCAGCGGGGGCTTATTCTATGGCTACACCTTC
18	-	TRBJ2-5	TRBV21-1	-	CASSREGPTGTKEETQYF	TGTGCCAGCAGCCGCGAAGGGCCGACAGGGACTAAGGAAGAGACCCAGTACTTC
15	-	TRBJ1-6	TRBV27	TRBD1	CASRPGTGGGSPLHF	TGTGCCAGCCGTCCCGGGACAGGAGGGGGCTCACCCCTCCACTTT
15	-	TRBJ2-1	TRBV27	-	CASSLPTSSYNEQFF	TGTGCCAGCAGTTTACCTACAAGCTCCTACAATGAGCAGTTCTTC
13	-	TRBJ1-2	TRBV28	-	CASTPTLPYGYTF	TGTGCCAGCACACCAACACTCCCTTATGGCTACACCTTC
16	-	TRBJ2-5	TRBV7-9	TRBD2	CASSPTSGSGPETQYF	TGTGCCAGCAGCCCGACTAGCGGGAGCGGTCCGGAGACCCAGTACTTC
14	-	TRBJ2-1	TRBV7-9	-	CASSSPPVVYEQFF	TGTGCCAGCAGCTCGCCCCCGGTAGTTTATGAGCAGTTCTTC
13	-	TRBJ2-7	TRBV5-6	-	CASTSRRGHEQYF	TGTGCCAGCACGAGCAGGAGGGGCCACGAGCAGTACTTC
15	-	TRBJ2-1	TRBV3-1/TRBV3-2	-	CASSQDPKSYNEQFF	TGTGCCAGCAGCCAAGATCCTAAATCCTACAATGAGCAGTTCTTC
15	-	TRBJ2-7	TRBV28	TRBD1	CASSFVGTASYEQYF	TGTGCCAGCAGTTTCGTCGGGACAGCCTCCTACGAGCAGTACTTC
15	-	TRBJ2-5	TRBV11-3	-	CASSLGAENPETQYF	TGTGCCAGCAGCTTAGGGGCGGAGAATCCCGAGACCCAGTACTTC
10	-	TRBJ1-1	TRBV25-1	-	CASGDSEAFF	TGTGCCAGCGGCGACAGTGAAGCTTTCTTT
15	few	TRBJ1-5	TRBV19	-	CASSMHLGVNQPQHF	TGTGCCAGTAGTATGCATTTAGGGGTTAATCAGCCCCAGCATTTT
16	-	TRBJ2-1	TRBV24-1	-	CATSDSSEITYNEQFF	TGTGCCACCAGTGATTCTAGCGAAATCACCTACAATGAGCAGTTCTTC
14	-	TRBJ2-5	TRBV10-2	-	CASRGTVTQETQYF	TGCGCCAGCCGGGGGACAGTGACCCAAGAGACCCAGTACTTC
14	-	TRBJ2-1	TRBV29-1	TRBD2	CSVGEGLAANEQFF	TGCAGCGTTGGGGAAGGACTAGCTGCCAATGAGCAGTTCTTC
15	-	TRBJ2-2	TRBV2	TRBD1	CASKDRTANTGELFF	TGTGCCAGCAAGGACAGGACCGCGAACACCGGGGAGCTGTTTTTT
12	-	TRBJ2-2	TRBV11-2	-	CASSLGGALLFF	TGTGCCAGCAGCTTAGGGGGGGCCCTTCTGTTTTTT
15	-	TRBJ2-1	TRBV10-2	-	CASSENFFSYNEQFF	TGCGCCAGCAGTGAAAACTTCTTCTCCTACAATGAGCAGTTCTTC
13	-	TRBJ1-5	TRBV28	-	CASSGRNHQPQHF	TGTGCCAGCTCCGGGAGGAACCATCAGCCCCAGCATTTT
16	-	TRBJ2-5	TRBV14	-	CASSQDGITWKETQYF	TGTGCCAGCAGCCAAGATGGTATAACCTGGAAAGAGACCCAGTACTTC
13	-	TRBJ1-1	TRBV7-8	-	CASSLNYQGEAFF	TGTGCCAGCAGCCTCAATTATCAGGGTGAAGCTTTCTTT
14	-	TRBJ1-1	TRBV27	-	CASTAGTVNTEAFF	TGTGCCAGCACCGCCGGGACGGTGAACACTGAAGCTTTCTTT
16	once	TRBJ1-3	TRBV18	-	CASSPLGRADGNTIYF	TGTGCCAGCTCACCACTTGGCAGGGCGGACGGAAACACCATATATTTT